This TCR beta chain derives from a study of T cell responses to AZD1222 COVID-19 vaccine. The repertoire was sequenced with immunoSEQ multiplex PCR; TCRdb's copy has only in-frame clones and lacks some. The sample has 90,000 to 120,000 clones; roughly 90% are singletons. The sequenced sample was peripheral blood, obtained on day 0 of AZD1222 vaccination. This receptor was identified in an adult in good health.

The DNA of the CDR3 is TGTGCCAGCAGTCCCAGCGCGAAAAACACCGGGGAGCTGTTTTTT. Protein: CASSPSAKNTGELFF. This rearrangement joins TRBV7-3 to TRBJ2-2, with D unclear. Germline loops: CDR1 SGHTA, CDR2 FQGTGA. CDR3 length: 15 residues. V was trimmed by 6 bases and J by 2 bases, leaving 13 bases between them.